A single sample is the source of the 11 T cell receptor beta chains below, sequenced in a study of breast tumors, draining lymph nodes, adjacent tissues. TCRdb re-derived calls from the multiplex PCR reads in MiXCR, one entry per CDR3 protein. The sample lists fewer than 150,000 distinct CDR3 sequences, 20% to 25% occurring once. Samples came from axillary lymph nodes draining the breast cancer. Sequences were obtained from axillary lymph node tissue. All receptors come from a female donor with breast cancer. Some clones in this sample may be carry-over from other donors' samples.

This clonotype was counted many times. V usage is TRBV5-1 and J usage is TRBJ2-1; 8 bases match TRBD2. In germline, CDR1 is SGHRS, CDR2 YFSETQ. V lost 5 bases and J lost 2; bases outside the gene matches: 6. The CDR3 covers 15 residues. The CDR3 bases are TGCGCCAGCAGTGGGCGGGAGGCCACCTACAATGAGCAGTTCTTC. Amino acid sequence: CASSGREATYNEQFF.

The chain employs TRBV12-3 or TRBV12-4 and TRBJ1-3; D uncertain. V was clipped by 3 bases and J by 0 bases, with 12 bases between them. This CDR3 has 16 amino acids. Here the CDR3 reads CASSFLRASSGNTIYF. CDR3 bases: TGTGCCAGCAGTTTCCTAAGGGCAAGCTCTGGAAACACCATATATTTT.

There are a few counts of this clonotype. The rearrangement uses TRBV3-1 and TRBJ2-7, with a weak D call TRBD2 (6 bases). Germline V gene data show CDR1 as LGHDT and CDR2 as YNNKEL (reference sequence). Trimming removed 8 bases at V and 4 bases at J, with 9 bases between. The CDR3 contains 11 residues. Here the CDR3 reads CASGGLYEQYF. As DNA, the CDR3 is TGTGCCAGCGGGGGACTTTACGAGCAGTACTTC.

This clonotype was detected ten times or more. This rearrangement joins TRBV12-5 to TRBJ2-7, with a possible D match to TRBD1 (6 bases). The CDR3 runs to 13 residues. Germline V CDR1 and CDR2: LGHNT, FRNRAP. Trimming took 5 bases from V and 0 from J, leaving 8 bases between them. CDR3 DNA sequence: TGTGCTAGTGGTCGGGACACCTCCTACGAGCAGTACTTC. Its translation is CASGRDTSYEQYF.

This clonotype was counted many times. The chain links TRBV2 to TRBJ1-2; D unclear. Germline V gives CDR1 SNHLY, CDR2 FYNNEI. The CDR3 sequence is 13 residues long. V was clipped by 4 bases and J by 6 bases, with 12 bases between them. The CDR3 region is CASSGPQEDGYTF. Written as DNA, the CDR3 is TGTGCCAGCAGTGGGCCTCAAGAGGATGGCTACACCTTC.

This clonotype was seen ten or more times. The gene calls are TRBV30 and TRBJ2-3; a weak D match, TRBD1 (5 bases). The germline gives CDR1 GTSNPN, CDR2 SVGIG (reference sequence). The CDR3 extends over 16 amino acids. Deletions cut 1 base from V and 1 base from J, with 15 bases between. CDR3 residues: CAWSGRRLTGTDTQYF. DNA for the CDR3: TGTGCCTGGAGTGGACGACGTTTGACAGGCACAGATACGCAGTATTTT.

In its sample, this clonotype was seen many times. The chain is built from TRBV11-2 and TRBJ2-7; D call uncertain. This CDR3 is 14 amino acids long. Germline loops: CDR1 SGHAT, CDR2 FQNNGV. Between the trimmed V and J ends, which lost 0 bases and 3 bases, there was a span of 9 bases. The CDR3 DNA sequence: TGTGCCAGCAGCTTAGATAAGGCTGTCTACGAGCAGTACTTC. It encodes CASSLDKAVYEQYF.

This clonotype was detected a few times. An end of the junction differs from the germline gene, which may be a read error. The genes are TRBV6-1 and TRBJ2-3, with 11 bases identical to TRBD2. There are 19 residues in the CDR3. Germline loops: CDR1 MNHNS, CDR2 SASEGT. CDR3 sequence reads: CASSPRGSGRATNTDAQYF. The CDR3 DNA sequence: TGTGCCAGCAGTCCCCGGGGTAGCGGGAGGGCCACTAACACAGATGCGCAGTATTTT.

As for this clonotype: With a much larger clone just one base away, this may be a read error. This chain uses TRBV6-2 or TRBV6-3 with TRBJ2-7; D is unresolved. Germline V gives CDR1 MNHEY, CDR2 SVGEGT. V was pared by 0 bases and J by 0 bases, with 12 bases between. The CDR3 is 16 residues long. The CDR3 reads CASSYSARLVSYEQYF. The CDR3 coding sequence is TGTGCCAGCAGTTACTCGGCGCGTCTGGTCTCCTACGAGCAGTACTTC.

This clonotype was seen ten or more times. The chain has TRBV19 and TRBJ2-2; possibly TRBD2 for D (5 bases). CDR1 is LNHDA and CDR2 is SQIVND in the germline V gene (reference sequence). Trimming cost V 6 bases and J 9 bases, with 11 bases left between them. There are 12 residues in the CDR3. CDR3 loop: CASRGGRWELFF. CDR3 in DNA: TGTGCCAGTAGAGGCGGGCGTTGGGAGCTGTTTTTT.

The CDR3 nucleotides read TGTGCCAGCAGTTTTGCAGCGGGAGGTCGGGGCGGGGAGCTGTTTTTT. It yields the protein CASSFAAGGRGGELFF. This chain uses TRBV28 with TRBJ2-2, with TRBD2 matching over 9 bases. After removal of 3 bases from V and 7 bases from J, the junction contained 9 bases not matched to a gene. Germline V lookup: CDR1 MDHEN, CDR2 SYDVKM. The CDR3 has 16 residues.